Shown below are 18 T cell receptor beta chains from a single sample sequenced in a study of regulatory T cells in long-lasting Graves disease. Time point: newly diagnosed GD, antithyroid drugs for less than 3 months. From RNA extracted from PBMCs, the TCR library was made. Assembly of TCR beta libraries relied on iRepertoire HTBI primers together with Arm-PCR of CDR3 regions. TCRdb re-analysed the multiplex PCR reads in MiXCR, keeping a single row per CDR3 protein. The top ten clones hold approximately 15% of a sample with about 440,000 distinct CDR3 sequences, around 14% of them seen once. This same sample was also taken into another study, of T cells in Graves' hyperthyroidism and ophthalmopathy.

The material sequenced was peripheral blood mononuclear cells (PBMCs), taken at new diagnosis, from a patient treated with antithyroid drugs. These receptor sequences come from a woman in her twenties or thirties with Graves disease.

There are a few counts of this clonotype. The chain has TRBV20-1 and TRBJ2-1, with 12 bases matching TRBD2. Germline CDR1 DFQATT, CDR2 SNEGSKA (reference sequence). This CDR3 comprises 14 residues. Trimming at V came to 5 bases and at J to 7 bases, leaving 6 bases not matched to a gene. The CDR3 DNA reads TGCAGTGCTCACGGACTAGCGGGAAGGAATGAGCAGTTCTTC. It encodes CSAHGLAGRNEQFF.

The sample holds a few counts of this clonotype. This chain links TRBV6-1 with TRBJ2-7, with TRBD2 identical over 10 bases. The V gene end was trimmed by 6 bases and the J gene end by 3 bases; junction bases not matched to a gene: 17. Germline-derived CDR1 and CDR2 are MNHNS and SASEGT. The CDR3 totals 18 residues. This CDR3 reads CASRGLSGRVLGGYEQYF. CDR3 bases: TGTGCCAGCAGGGGCCTGAGCGGGAGGGTTCTGGGGGGCTACGAGCAGTACTTC.

This clonotype was seen a handful of times. The rearrangement uses TRBV29-1 and TRBJ1-2; 10 nucleotides line up with TRBD1. The V gene's germline CDR1 is SQVTM and CDR2 ANQGSEA. The CDR3 covers 12 residues. The V segment lost 4 bases and the J segment 8 bases; nucleotides outside the gene matches: 4. The CDR3 here is CSVVDRGSGYTF. DNA for the CDR3: TGCAGCGTTGTGGACAGGGGGAGCGGCTACACCTTC.

This clonotype has at least ten counts. The chain has TRBV30 and TRBJ2-7; TRBD2 matches at 12 bases. This CDR3 comprises 16 residues. V gave up 3 bases and J gave up 6 bases; unmatched junction bases: 12. Germline CDR1 is GTSNPN and CDR2 is SVGIG (reference sequence). CDR3 DNA: TGTGCCTGGAGCCCAGTCCTAGCGGGAGGGCGTAGCGAGCAGTACTTC. This sequence encodes CAWSPVLAGGRSEQYF.

The chain employs TRBV7-3 and TRBJ2-7; 7 bases fit TRBD2. The CDR3 totals 13 residues. The V gene's germline CDR1 is SGHTA and CDR2 FQGTGA. V lost 6 bases and J lost 6; bases outside the gene matches: 8. CDR3 in amino acids: CASSSESSGEQYF. CDR3 nucleotide sequence: TGTGCCAGCAGTTCCGAGTCTAGCGGCGAGCAGTACTTC.

This clonotype was found many times. This chain uses TRBV20-1 with TRBJ2-7; D is ambiguous. The V gene lost 3 bases and the J gene lost 3 bases, with 12 bases spanning the gap. The CDR3 covers 13 residues. In germline, CDR1 is DFQATT, CDR2 SNEGSKA (reference sequence). CDR3 protein: CSARHWTNYEQYF. Written as DNA, the CDR3 is TGCAGTGCTAGGCACTGGACCAACTACGAGCAGTACTTC.

This clonotype was seen a handful of times. The V call is TRBV29-1, the J call TRBJ1-3, with D hard to call. CDR1 and CDR2 from the germline V gene are SQVTM and ANQGSEA. V lost 1 base, J lost 4 bases, and 20 bases lay in between. This CDR3 has 17 amino acids. CDR3 loop: CSVEGTSGRASGNTIYF. In DNA, the CDR3 is TGCAGCGTTGAAGGGACTAGCGGGAGGGCCTCCGGAAACACCATATATTTT.

The sample holds a few counts of this clonotype. V gene TRBV27 combines with J gene TRBJ1-1; D gene uncertain. The CDR3 loop spans 15 amino acids. Germline lookup yields CDR1 MNHEY and CDR2 SMNVEV (reference sequence). V dropped 4 bases and J dropped 1 base, with 13 bases sitting between them. CDR3 DNA: TGTGCCAGCAGTTCCTCCCCCCGACAGAACACTGAAGCTTTCTTT. Translated: CASSSSPRQNTEAFF.

Ten or more counts support this clonotype. The chain recombines TRBV30 with TRBJ2-1; the D is unclear. This CDR3 has 11 residues. Germline-derived CDR1 and CDR2 are GTSNPN and SVGIG (reference sequence). V dropped 0 bases and J dropped 10 bases, with 7 bases sitting between them. The CDR3 region is CAWSVLGEQFF. CDR3 in DNA: TGTGCCTGGAGTGTACTGGGGGAGCAGTTCTTC. Full variable domain (remainder filled in from reference TRBV30 and TRBJ2-1): SQTIHQWPATLVQPVGSPLSLECTVEGTSNPNLYWYRQAAGRGLQLLFYSVGIGQISSEVPQNLSASRPQDRQFILSSKKLLLSDSGFYLCAWSVLGEQFFGPGTRLTVL.

This clonotype was counted many times. The chain is built from TRBV20-1 and TRBJ1-5; D is ambiguous. V lost 0 bases to trimming and J lost 1 base, with 4 bases between them. The CDR3 totals 13 residues. Germline assignment: CDR1 DFQATT and CDR2 SNEGSKA (reference sequence). DNA for the CDR3: TGCAGTGCTAGAGATCACAGCAATCAGCCCCAGCATTTT. Translation gives CSARDHSNQPQHF.

This clonotype was seen repeatedly, ten times or more. The CDR3 reads CASSLDIVAAFF. The CDR3 DNA follows: TGTGCCAGCAGCTTAGATATAGTAGCAGCTTTCTTT. This chain joins TRBV11-2 and TRBJ1-1, with D hard to call. The germline V and J ends were trimmed by 0 bases and 10 bases, with 9 bases remaining between them. Germline loops: CDR1 SGHAT, CDR2 FQNNGV. This CDR3 is built from 12 residues.

Only a few counts were recorded for this clonotype. The rearrangement joins TRBV14 to TRBJ2-7; D is undetermined. This CDR3 region has 13 residues. Germline V gene sequence: CDR1 SGHDN, CDR2 FVKESK. V lost 1 base and J 4 bases, leaving 8 bases between the germline ends. CDR3 DNA: TGTGCCAGCAGCCAAGTACCCACGTACGAGCAGTACTTC. Amino acids: CASSQVPTYEQYF.

The chain is built from TRBV5-6 and TRBJ1-1; D is possibly TRBD1 (5 bases). The CDR3 runs to 13 residues. The V gene lost 4 bases and the J gene lost 6 bases, with 13 bases spanning the gap. In germline, CDR1 is SGHDT, CDR2 YYEEEE. CDR3 protein: CASSLGGVPEAFF. The CDR3 DNA reads TGTGCCAGCAGCCTGGGGGGTGTCCCTGAAGCTTTCTTT. Drawing the rest from reference TRBV5-6 and TRBJ1-1, the complete variable domain is DAGVTQSPTHLIKTRGQQVTLRCSPKSGHDTVSWYQQALGQGPQFIFQYYEEEERQRGNFPDRFSGHQFPNYSSELNVNALLLGDSALYLCASSLGGVPEAFFGQGTRLTVV.

This clonotype was detected many times. CDR3 protein: CSVLVGRTGEQYF. The CDR3 nucleotides are TGCAGCGTTCTTGTCGGGAGGACAGGGGAGCAGTACTTC. The V call is TRBV29-1, the J call TRBJ2-7, with D tentatively TRBD1 (8 bases). CDR1 is SQVTM, CDR2 ANQGSEA, per germline. CDR3 length equals 13 residues. With 5 bases removed from V and 7 bases from J, the gap between germline ends came to 18 bases.

CDR3 sequence reads: CASSSLVMGRSTEAFF. CDR3 DNA sequence: TGCGCCAGCAGCAGCTTGGTTATGGGGAGGAGTACTGAAGCTTTCTTT. This chain joins TRBV5-1 and TRBJ1-1, with D unclear. Per the germline V gene, CDR1 is SGHRS and CDR2 is YFSETQ. The CDR3 loop spans 16 amino acids. The V end lost 4 bases, the J end lost 5 bases, and 21 bases lay between the germline ends. Drawing the rest from reference TRBV5-1 and TRBJ1-1, the complete variable domain is KAGVTQTPRYLIKTRGQQVTLSCSPISGHRSVSWYQQTPGQGLQFLFEYFSETQRNKGNFPGRFSGRQFSNSRSEMNVSTLELGDSALYLCASSSLVMGRSTEAFFGQGTRLTVV.

V and J are TRBV10-1 and TRBJ2-2, with 10 bases lining up with TRBD1. Losses at the gene ends were 5 bases for V and 7 bases for J; bases not matched to a gene: 4. The CDR3 has 14 residues. Germline CDR1 and CDR2: WNHNN and SYGVQD (reference sequence). The CDR3 loop reads CASSTGQGIGELFF. The CDR3 DNA reads as TGCGCCAGCAGTACGGGACAGGGGATCGGGGAGCTGTTTTTT.

This clonotype occurred many times. The genes are TRBV25-1 and TRBJ2-7, with D possibly TRBD2 on 5 matching bases. CDR1 and CDR2 from the germline V gene are MGHDK and SYGVNS. The V end was cut by 2 bases, the J end by 3 bases, with 14 bases between. The CDR3 spans 15 residues. CDR3 loop: CASSEPRAGRYEQYF. The CDR3 DNA reads as TGTGCCAGCAGTGAACCCCGGGCGGGTCGCTACGAGCAGTACTTC.

This clonotype has a handful of counts. The V call is TRBV30, the J call TRBJ2-5; possibly TRBD1 or TRBD2 for D (5 bases each). Germline V gene sequence: CDR1 GTSNPN, CDR2 SVGIG (reference sequence). The CDR3 contains 14 residues. The V end was cut by 0 bases, the J end by 5 bases, with 13 bases between. CDR3 sequence: CAWSVGDPLETQYF. Written as DNA, the CDR3 is TGTGCCTGGAGTGTAGGGGACCCTCTTGAGACCCAGTACTTC.